This T cell receptor beta chain emerged from a study of PD-1 blockade in classical Hodgkin lymphoma (dated by TCRdb to 2018 to 2021). Broadly, across the study: Nivolumab dosing was 3 mg/kg intravenously every 2 weeks, continuing until either disease progression or unacceptable toxicity. To define a peripheral blood immune signature of response to PD-1 blockade in classical Hodgkin lymphoma, the study combined TCR beta sequencing with CyTOF. Summary of the overall study and its limitations: Baseline diversity similar to that of newly diagnosed patients was observed in trial patients achieving complete response, whereas significantly lower diversity was observed in partial responders and progressors. Baseline TCR diversity was reported to be lower in newly diagnosed patients than in healthy donors and to be lower still in relapsed/refractory patients. A significant rise by C4D1 was seen in CD4+ but not CD8+ TCR diversity (p=0.0027 vs p=0.16), with the rise being most apparent in complete responders (p=0.02). Only a single clinical trial cohort was studied, and what caused the repertoire differences, possibly disease activity or prior therapy, remained undefined. Lower diversity was seen in patients whose nivolumab began less than 1 year after ASCT, and these patients were left out of later analyses so that immune reconstitution would not confound the results.

The sample's time point label, decoded: cycle 1 day 1 (C1D1), immediately before nivolumab initiation. Every trial patient had relapsed after autologous stem cell transplantation, and cohorts A, B and C differed in prior brentuximab vedotin exposure. The trial cohort comprised more than 55 patients with relapsed/refractory classical Hodgkin lymphoma whose best overall responses were complete response, partial response or progressive disease. Trial patients were treated with single-agent nivolumab in the multi-cohort phase II CheckMate 205 trial. An independent review committee assessed best overall response using the 2007 International Working Group response criteria. Trial PBMCs were obtained immediately prior to nivolumab initiation (C1D1) and on therapy at cycle 2 day 1 and cycle 4 day 1. Peripheral blood was collected in 8 mL Vacutainer Cell Preparation Tubes, from which PBMCs were isolated by centrifugation and then cryopreserved.

With respect to this clone: No antigen is known for it. No per-base quality is available; no much larger clone lies one base away.

The Qiagen DNeasy kit was used to extract genomic DNA both from unsorted PBMCs and from the negatively selected CD4+ and CD8+ fractions. TCR beta CDR3 regions were subjected to amplification by immunoSEQ multiplex PCR with primers that anneal to V and J segments. Amplification bias was minimized using a synthetic immune receptor repertoire, and residual bias was removed computationally after sequencing. As for the authors' bioinformatics: Custom Python scripts were used to quantify repertoire diversity as the Shannon entropy index. Unsorted, CD4+ and CD8+ repertoires were analyzed separately, except for combined analyses in which CD4+ and CD8+ sequences were merged in silico. Clonal expansion was defined as at least a 2-fold frequency increase after treatment relative to C1D1, with a pseudocount of 0.5 for undetected baseline clones. Singleton clones were defined as clones with 0 or 1 copy at C1D1, and non-singleton clones were defined as clones with 2 or more copies. By matching protein sequences in sorted samples from the same patient, clones expanded in unsorted samples were annotated as CD4+, CD8+ or unknown. Wilcoxon tests on paired samples were used to test diversity changes from C1D1 to C4D1. This immuneACCESS table, as held by TCRdb, lists in-frame sequences with V and J called but not all clones. Of the missing ones, under half trace to an unresolved V gene in checked studies; the others have no known cause. V and J calls and clone size are as listed in that table; D and trimming were resolved from the DNA. Across this sample there are 72,000 or so clones, with under 95% seen only once. The top ten hold under 9.5% of the sample.

CDR1 MNHEY and CDR2 SMNVEV are derived from the germline V gene (reference sequence). V ends up 2 bases short and J 10 bases short, with an unmatched junction base count of 11. The CDR3 has 14 amino acids, counting the end cysteine and phenylalanine. The only DNA kept is the CDR3, 42 bases in frame from the first base. The sample consisted of peripheral blood mononuclear cells (PBMCs), taken at baseline. This sequence originates from a human donor with classical Hodgkin lymphoma. The sequence joins TRBV27 to TRBJ2-7, with 7 middle bases fitting TRBD2. The DNA sequence is TGTGCCAGCAGTTTACATGGGGCTAGCGGCTCTCAGTACTTC. Translated, it reads CASSLHGASGSQYF.